One and the same sample provided the 23 T cell receptor beta chains below, sequenced in a study of blood T cell repertoires in COVID-19. Assay used: immunoSEQ multiplex PCR; TCRdb lists only in-frame clones, some missing. The table records 310,000 or so clones, 70% to 90% of them present only once. The sample taken for sequencing was PBMCs or T cells enriched from blood (not recorded which). These receptors all stem from a woman younger than 45 who had recovered from COVID-19.

This chain connects TRBV30 to TRBJ1-6; D is unresolved. The germline V gene has CDR1 GTSNPN and CDR2 SVGIG (reference sequence). The CDR3 sequence is 13 residues long. Trimming took 1 base from V and 9 from J, leaving 10 bases between them. This CDR3 reads CAWSDGVRSPLHF. The CDR3 nucleotides read TGTGCCTGGAGTGACGGGGTTCGTTCACCCCTCCACTTT.

The chain carries TRBV7-8 and TRBJ2-7; 10 positions agree with TRBD2. Trimming removed 3 bases from V and 5 bases from J; junction bases left unmatched: 10. The CDR3 totals 16 residues. The germline V gene has CDR1 SGHVS and CDR2 FQNEAQ. The chain's CDR3 is CASSFPAGGPSHEQYF. CDR3 nucleotide sequence: TGTGCCAGCAGCTTCCCAGCGGGGGGGCCTTCCCACGAGCAGTACTTC.

This clone has a single count. The rearrangement uses TRBV10-3 and TRBJ1-2; TRBD1 agrees at 10 bases. V lost 10 bases and J lost 6; bases outside the gene matches: 11. The CDR3 totals 14 residues. Germline-derived CDR1 and CDR2 are ENHRY and SYGVKD. The CDR3 DNA reads TGTGCCACGGCACCGGGACAGGGGTACGATGGCTACACCTTC. Its translation is CATAPGQGYDGYTF.

About this clone itself: Other nucleotide sequences in the sample specify the same CDR3. The CDR3: CASSQDSDTEAFF. The CDR3 DNA sequence: TGCGCCAGCAGCCAAGATTCCGACACTGAAGCTTTCTTT. The chain joins TRBV4-3 to TRBJ1-1, with unresolved D. Germline V CDR1 and CDR2: LGHNA, YSLEER. Trimming took 0 bases from V and 3 from J, leaving 5 bases between them. The CDR3 spans 13 residues.

CDR3 in amino acids: CATKGGLGRTGELFF. DNA for the CDR3: TGTGCCACCAAAGGAGGGCTAGGTAGGACCGGGGAGCTGTTTTTT. The genes are TRBV24-1 and TRBJ2-2; perhaps TRBD2 as D (6 bases). V lost 8 bases, J lost 5 bases, and 17 bases lay in between. CDR1 KGHDR and CDR2 SFDVKD come from the germline V gene. The CDR3 has 15 residues.

The chain joins TRBV2 to TRBJ2-3, with a tentative D call TRBD1 (6 bases). The CDR3 runs to 14 residues. In germline, CDR1 is SNHLY, CDR2 FYNNEI. The V and J ends lost 7 bases and 3 bases respectively, with 14 bases between them. The CDR3 is CASTAGVNTDTQYF. CDR3 in DNA: TGTGCCAGCACTGCAGGGGTAAATACAGATACGCAGTATTTT.

The J gene is TRBJ1-2, the V gene TRBV9; no clear D gene. The germline V gene encodes CDR1 SGDLS and CDR2 YYNGEE. There are 16 residues in the CDR3. V lost 4 bases and J lost 5, with 21 bases in between. CDR3 sequence reads: CASSSEGAGTYYGYTF. The CDR3 nucleotides read TGTGCCAGCAGCTCAGAGGGTGCAGGTACCTATTATGGCTACACCTTC. Supplemented by reference TRBV9 and TRBJ1-2, the full variable domain reads DSGVTQTPKHLITATGQRVTLRCSPRSGDLSVYWYQQSLDQGLQFLIQYYNGEERAKGNILERFSAQQFPDLHSELNLSSLELGDSALYFCASSSEGAGTYYGYTFGSGTRLTVV.

The chain carries TRBV5-1 and TRBJ1-6; D is uncertain. Trimming cost V 4 bases and J 6 bases, with 17 bases left between them. Per germline, CDR1 SGHRS and CDR2 YFSETQ. The CDR3 loop spans 16 amino acids. The CDR3 nucleotides are TGCGCCAGCAGCGGAGGCTCCCTTGCGGGTAATTCACCCCTCCACTTT. It encodes CASSGGSLAGNSPLHF.

This chain connects TRBV14 to TRBJ2-7, with 14 nucleotides matching TRBD2. The CDR3 loop spans 16 amino acids. Germline CDR1 and CDR2: SGHDN and FVKESK. Trimming cost V 4 bases and J 4 bases; bases outside gene matches: 6. The CDR3 coding sequence is TGTGCCAGCAGCCCACTCGGACTAGCGGGGGGTTACGAGCAGTACTTC. This codes for CASSPLGLAGGYEQYF.

V is TRBV5-1 and J is TRBJ1-2; D possibly corresponds to TRBD1 (5 bases). From germline, CDR1 is SGHRS and CDR2 YFSETQ. With 0 bases removed from V and 3 bases from J, the gap between germline ends came to 15 bases. The CDR3 is 16 amino acids. CDR3 in DNA: TGCGCCAGCAGCTTGGTGCAGGGAGGAGGGGACTATGGCTACACCTTC. Translated: CASSLVQGGGDYGYTF.

The chain has TRBV6-5 and TRBJ1-1, with a weak D call TRBD1 (5 bases). CDR1 is MNHEY, CDR2 SVGAGI, per germline. Trimming cost V 7 bases and J 11 bases, with 23 bases left between them. The CDR3 sequence is 14 residues long. CDR3 sequence: CASTQPQVGGAAFF. In DNA form, the CDR3 reads TGTGCCAGCACCCAACCCCAGGTCGGGGGTGCGGCTTTCTTT.

The chain has TRBV19 and TRBJ1-5; D possibly corresponds to TRBD1 (6 bases). Germline loops: CDR1 LNHDA, CDR2 SQIVND (reference sequence). V lost 2 bases, J lost 5 bases, and 10 bases lay in between. This CDR3 is built from 14 residues. This CDR3 is CASSISGVDQPQHF. The CDR3, as DNA: TGTGCCAGTAGTATATCAGGGGTCGATCAGCCCCAGCATTTT. The full variable domain, completed using reference TRBV19 and TRBJ1-5, is DGGITQSPKYLFRKEGQNVTLSCEQNLNHDAMYWYRQDPGQGLRLIYYSQIVNDFQKGDIAEGYSVSREKKESFPLTVTSAQKNPTAFYLCASSISGVDQPQHFGDGTRLSIL.

The chain uses TRBV3-1 (or the pseudogene TRBV3-2) and TRBJ2-3; no reliable D call. Trimming cost V 0 bases and J 4 bases, with 8 bases left between them. CDR3 size: 14 residues. Germline V gene data show CDR1 as LGHDT and CDR2 as YNNKEL (reference sequence). CDR3 nucleotides: TGTGCCAGCAGCCAAGAGGCGGCTTCAGATACGCAGTATTTT. Translation gives CASSQEAASDTQYF.

The chain carries TRBV30 and TRBJ1-6; no definite D call. The CDR3 has 13 residues. Germline V gene lookup returns CDR1 GTSNPN and CDR2 SVGIG (reference sequence). V was clipped by 2 bases and J by 5 bases, with 7 bases between them. CDR3 region: CAWSPGNNSPLHF. The CDR3 DNA is TGTGCCTGGAGTCCGGGGAATAATTCACCCCTCCACTTT.

This clone was picked up one time. The chain has TRBV3-1 (or the pseudogene TRBV3-2) and TRBJ1-2; no clear D. Trimming took off 0 bases at V and 4 bases at J, with 15 bases between the two ends. CDR1 and CDR2 (germline): LGHDT, YNNKEL (reference sequence). The CDR3 contains 16 residues. The DNA of the CDR3 is TGTGCCAGCAGCCAAGAGGGAGGGCTGGGAACCTATGGCTACACCTTC. Amino acid sequence: CASSQEGGLGTYGYTF.

This sequence joins TRBV6-5 and TRBJ1-2; 8 bases map to TRBD1. The CDR3 is 15 amino acids. J lost 3 bases, V lost 6 bases, and 9 bases had no gene match. In germline, CDR1 is MNHEY, CDR2 SVGAGI. As DNA, the CDR3 is TGTGCCAGCAGACCGATGGACAGGGATTACTATGGCTACACCTTC. This codes for CASRPMDRDYYGYTF.

This rearrangement joins TRBV6-5 to TRBJ1-5, with 7 bases identical to TRBD1. Trimming cost V 6 bases and J 11 bases; bases outside gene matches: 16. CDR1 MNHEY and CDR2 SVGAGI come from the germline V gene. There are 15 residues in the CDR3. CDR3 nucleotide sequence: TGTGCCAGCAGGTCGGGCCCCCTGACAGGGTTGGCCCAGCATTTT. Translated, it gives CASRSGPLTGLAQHF.

V gene TRBV3-1 (or the pseudogene TRBV3-2) combines with J gene TRBJ1-1; D is unclear. Germline values: CDR1 LGHDT, CDR2 YNNKEL (reference sequence). CDR3 length: 14 amino acids. V lost 1 base, J lost 1 base, and 7 bases lay in between. CDR3 in amino acids: CASSQVYGNTEAFF. CDR3 nucleotide sequence: TGTGCCAGCAGCCAAGTGTACGGGAACACTGAAGCTTTCTTT.

This clone was seen just once. This chain connects TRBV5-5 to TRBJ1-5; D gene uncertain. This CDR3 is built from 15 residues. Looked up from germline, CDR1 is SGHKS and CDR2 is YYEKEE (reference sequence). V lost 4 bases and J 4 bases, leaving 15 bases between the germline ends. The CDR3 here is CASSTHPEGNQPQHF. In nucleotides, the CDR3 is TGTGCCAGCAGCACACACCCCGAGGGTAATCAGCCCCAGCATTTT.

V usage is TRBV4-3 and J usage is TRBJ1-1; D not resolved. V dropped 2 bases and J dropped 0 bases, with 4 bases sitting between them. This CDR3 comprises 13 residues. In germline, CDR1 is LGHNA, CDR2 YSLEER. CDR3 loop: CASSQSLNTEAFF. As DNA, the CDR3 is TGCGCCAGCAGCCAATCTCTGAACACTGAAGCTTTCTTT.

The genes are TRBV30 and TRBJ2-6; D gene uncertain. This CDR3 has 16 amino acids. Germline V gives CDR1 GTSNPN, CDR2 SVGIG (reference sequence). V was shortened by 2 bases and J by 1 base, with 12 bases between the two germline ends. This chain's CDR3 is CAWSIPWQSGANVLTF. The DNA of the CDR3 is TGTGCCTGGAGTATTCCTTGGCAGTCTGGGGCCAACGTCCTGACTTTC.

The chain is built from TRBV5-8 and TRBJ2-1; D gene uncertain. The V gene's germline CDR1 is SGHTS and CDR2 YDEGEE. The ends were cut back, 4 bases at V and 10 bases at J, with 9 bases in the middle. CDR3 length equals 11 residues. CDR3: CASSPLREQFF. CDR3 bases: TGTGCCAGCAGCCCGCTAAGAGAGCAGTTCTTC.

The gene calls are TRBV27 and TRBJ2-7; 9 positions agree with TRBD1. This CDR3 contains 14 residues. Germline V CDR1 and CDR2: MNHEY, SMNVEV (reference sequence). Unmatched junction bases numbered 6, after V lost 8 bases and J lost 1 base. The CDR3 sequence: CASGRDRVSYEQYF. The CDR3 DNA follows: TGTGCCAGCGGCCGGGACAGGGTATCCTACGAGCAGTACTTC.